The rows below give T cell receptor beta chains drawn from one sample of a study of CD8+ T cells in alopecia areata. This table comes from immunoSEQ multiplex PCR, and its TCRdb copy is limited to in-frame clones, with some not included. The repertoire holds about 210,000 clones, with approximately 65% as singletons. The sequencing here drew on CD4+ T cells sorted from blood, taken at week 44, from a patient treated with tofacitinib. The receptor source for this set is a human donor with alopecia areata. Each CDR3 is given with its conserved first and last residue. Each record gives: clone size, J gene, V gene, D gene, CDR3 protein, CDR3 DNA. The D gene is left open where the match is weak. Part of the rows lack a size; the others show once, few, many or a class for expanded clones.

. | TRBJ2-7 | TRBV25-1 | . | CASSEGYRKQYF | TGTGCCAGCAGTGAAGGCTATCGGAAGCAGTACTTC
. | TRBJ1-2 | TRBV6-6 | . | CASNPDISLSYTF | TGTGCCAGCAACCCCGACATCTCTCTGAGCTACACCTTC
few | TRBJ2-3 | TRBV15 | . | CATSKQRALHTQYF | TGTGCCACCAGCAAACAGCGGGCACTACATACGCAGTATTTT
. | TRBJ1-4 | TRBV29-1 | . | CSVGGRENEKLFF | TGCAGCGTTGGCGGACGAGAAAATGAAAAACTGTTTTTT
few | TRBJ2-7 | TRBV5-1 | TRBD1 | CASSPKQGVGEQYF | TGCGCCAGCAGCCCGAAACAGGGGGTTGGCGAGCAGTACTTC
few | TRBJ1-2 | TRBV11-2 | . | CASSPQANYGYTF | TGTGCCAGCAGCCCCCAGGCTAACTATGGCTACACCTTC
. | TRBJ2-6 | TRBV6-1 | . | CASSAMAVGANVLTF | TGTGCCAGCAGTGCAATGGCTGTTGGCGCCAACGTCCTGACTTTC
. | TRBJ2-2 | TRBV30 | . | CAWSMGPNTGELFF | TGTGCCTGGAGTATGGGACCGAACACCGGGGAGCTGTTTTTT
once | TRBJ2-6 | TRBV30 | . | CAWSVLVSGANVLTF | TGTGCCTGGAGTGTACTGGTCTCTGGGGCCAACGTCCTGACTTTC
. | TRBJ2-2 | TRBV2 | . | CASTRVKDTGELFF | TGTGCCAGCACTAGGGTGAAGGACACCGGGGAGCTGTTTTTT
few | TRBJ2-1 | TRBV7-3 | . | CASSLGPRAWGYNEQFF | TGTGCCAGCAGCTTAGGGCCTAGGGCTTGGGGATACAATGAGCAGTTCTTC
once | TRBJ1-1 | TRBV6-5 | . | CASSYSRYTEAFF | TGTGCCAGCAGTTACTCGAGGTATACTGAAGCTTTCTTT
once | TRBJ2-3 | TRBV5-6 | . | CASSSGGTDTQYF | TGTGCCAGCAGCTCCGGAGGCACAGATACGCAGTATTTT
. | TRBJ2-3 | TRBV27 | . | CATLGRIGRGDTQYF | TGTGCCACCCTTGGGAGGATCGGTCGGGGAGATACGCAGTATTTT
few | TRBJ1-2 | TRBV7-2 | . | CASSPLTGGLKGYTF | TGTGCCAGCAGCCCGCTTACGGGGGGATTAAAGGGCTACACCTTC
. | TRBJ2-7 | TRBV29-1 | TRBD2 | CSVERLAGGSYEQYF | TGCAGCGTTGAACGACTAGCGGGGGGATCATACGAGCAGTACTTC
. | TRBJ2-5 | TRBV4-3 | . | CASSQDYRREETQYF | TGCGCCAGCAGCCAGGATTACAGAAGAGAAGAGACCCAGTACTTC
few | TRBJ1-1 | TRBV29-1 | . | CSVGDTEAFF | TGCAGCGTGGGGGACACTGAAGCTTTCTTT
. | TRBJ1-1 | TRBV19 | . | CASSARVNTEAFF | TGTGCCAGTAGTGCGAGGGTTAACACTGAAGCTTTCTTT
. | TRBJ1-5 | TRBV7-9 | . | CASSLDWDQPQHF | TGTGCCAGCAGCTTAGACTGGGATCAGCCCCAGCATTTT
. | TRBJ1-2 | TRBV29-1 | TRBD1 | CSVDRGGYGYTF | TGCAGCGTGGACAGGGGCGGCTATGGCTACACCTTC
. | TRBJ2-3 | TRBV5-1 | . | CASSFRGTTDTQYF | TGCGCCAGCAGCTTTAGGGGGACCACAGATACGCAGTATTTT
. | TRBJ2-1 | TRBV30 | TRBD2 | CAGLAGVYNEQFF | TGTGCCGGCCTAGCGGGGGTCTACAATGAGCAGTTCTTC
. | TRBJ2-3 | TRBV7-2 | . | CASSQTGLTDTQYF | TGTGCCAGCAGCCAGACGGGGCTCACAGATACGCAGTATTTT
. | TRBJ2-7 | TRBV7-2 | TRBD2 | CASSLIGETSGGSYEQYF | TGTGCCAGCAGCTTAATCGGTGAGACTAGCGGGGGATCCTACGAGCAGTACTTC
. | TRBJ1-1 | TRBV2 | . | CASSTTWGAFF | TGTGCCAGCAGTACAACTTGGGGAGCTTTCTTT
. | TRBJ1-2 | TRBV7-3 | . | CASSESRDGANYGYTF | TGTGCCAGCAGCGAGTCCCGGGACGGAGCTAACTATGGCTACACCTTC
few | TRBJ2-1 | TRBV2 | TRBD1 | CASRMETGFYNEQFF | TGTGCCAGCAGGATGGAGACAGGGTTCTACAATGAGCAGTTCTTC
. | TRBJ1-5 | TRBV19 | . | CASSALNSANQPQHF | TGTGCCAGTAGTGCCCTGAACAGTGCCAATCAGCCCCAGCATTTT
. | TRBJ1-2 | TRBV2 | . | CASSRLGDGYTF | TGTGCCAGCAGTCGACTGGGCGATGGCTACACCTTC
. | TRBJ1-2 | TRBV29-1 | . | CSVDGTWGYTF | TGCAGCGTTGACGGGACATGGGGCTACACCTTC
few | TRBJ1-1 | TRBV6-5 | TRBD1 | CASSQTGAEAFF | TGTGCCAGCAGTCAGACAGGGGCTGAAGCTTTCTTT
. | TRBJ1-1 | TRBV2 | . | CASSAEWNTEAFF | TGTGCCAGCAGTGCCGAATGGAACACTGAAGCTTTCTTT
. | TRBJ1-1 | TRBV5-1 | . | CASSETGTVKTEAFF | TGCGCCAGCAGCGAAACAGGGACCGTCAAAACTGAAGCTTTCTTT
. | TRBJ2-3 | TRBV29-1 | TRBD1 | CSVPPGQGQDTQYF | TGCAGCGTTCCTCCGGGACAGGGTCAAGATACGCAGTATTTT